This T cell receptor (beta chain) appears in the sequencing data of a study of Graves' ophthalmopathy and Graves' hyperthyroidism. The sequenced template was RNA, covering the TCR beta CDR3 region. Second-round multiplex PCR came after first-round RT-PCR with HTBI primers. MiXCR, run by TCRdb on the multiplex PCR reads, gives a single entry per CDR3 protein. The profile shows more than 150,000 distinct CDR3 sequences, less than 45% of them singletons. There are many counts of this clonotype. An approximately 9.8 ml volume of fresh peripheral blood provided the PBMCs. Sequencing was done on a sample of peripheral blood. The source of this sequence is a woman between 40 and 50 years old with Graves' ophthalmopathy.

The CDR3 region has the DNA TGTGCCAGCTCCCCCACGGCACAGGGTCGGGACGAGCAGTACTTC. Protein product: CASSPTAQGRDEQYF. The chain carries TRBV18 and TRBJ2-7; perhaps TRBD1 as D (6 bases). The CDR3 has 15 amino acids. The V gene's germline CDR1 is KGHSH and CDR2 LQKENI. V dropped 6 bases and J dropped 5 bases, with 20 bases sitting between them.